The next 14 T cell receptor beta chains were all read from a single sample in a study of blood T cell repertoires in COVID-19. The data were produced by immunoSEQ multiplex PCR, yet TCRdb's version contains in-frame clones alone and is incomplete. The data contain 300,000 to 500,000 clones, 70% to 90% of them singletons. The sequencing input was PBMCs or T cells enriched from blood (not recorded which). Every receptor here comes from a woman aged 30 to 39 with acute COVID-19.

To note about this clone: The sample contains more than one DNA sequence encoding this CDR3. The CDR3 protein is CASSMGGYEQYF. CDR3 DNA: TGTGCCAGTAGTATGGGGGGGTACGAGCAGTACTTC. V gene TRBV19 combines with J gene TRBJ2-7; 7 bases line up with TRBD2. With 3 bases clipped from V and 4 bases from J, the junction kept 0 bases outside the gene matches. This CDR3 region has 12 residues. Germline CDR1 and CDR2: LNHDA and SQIVND (reference sequence).

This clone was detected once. CDR3 DNA: TGTGCCAGCAGCCCCACGGGAGAAGTGTGGGGCTACACCTTC. Protein product: CASSPTGEVWGYTF. The rearrangement links TRBV13 to TRBJ1-2; D remains unclear. CDR3 length: 14 amino acids. Deletions cut 5 bases from V and 8 bases from J, with 18 bases between. Germline CDR1 is PRHDT and CDR2 is FYEKMQ (reference sequence).

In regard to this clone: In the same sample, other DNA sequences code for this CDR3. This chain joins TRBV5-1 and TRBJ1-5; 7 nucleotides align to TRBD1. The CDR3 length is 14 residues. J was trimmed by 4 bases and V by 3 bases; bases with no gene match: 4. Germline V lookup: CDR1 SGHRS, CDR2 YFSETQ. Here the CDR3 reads CASSSGQPNQPQHF. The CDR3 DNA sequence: TGCGCCAGCAGCTCGGGACAGCCGAATCAGCCCCAGCATTTT.

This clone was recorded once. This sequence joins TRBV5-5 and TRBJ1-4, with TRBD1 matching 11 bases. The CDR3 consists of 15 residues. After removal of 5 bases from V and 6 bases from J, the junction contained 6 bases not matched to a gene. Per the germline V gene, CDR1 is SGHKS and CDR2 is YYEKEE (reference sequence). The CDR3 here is CASRRTGGAYEKLFF. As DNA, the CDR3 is TGTGCCAGCAGGAGGACAGGGGGCGCCTATGAAAAACTGTTTTTT.

The CDR3 reads CASGFSGGPYEQYF. CDR3 nucleotide sequence: TGTGCTAGTGGTTTTTCGGGGGGCCCTTACGAGCAGTACTTC. J is TRBJ2-7 and V is TRBV12-5; weak D call: TRBD2 (7 bases). Trimming shortened V by 3 bases and J by 4 bases, and 13 bases separated the two germline ends. Germline CDR1 and CDR2: LGHNT and FRNRAP. This CDR3 is 14 amino acids long.

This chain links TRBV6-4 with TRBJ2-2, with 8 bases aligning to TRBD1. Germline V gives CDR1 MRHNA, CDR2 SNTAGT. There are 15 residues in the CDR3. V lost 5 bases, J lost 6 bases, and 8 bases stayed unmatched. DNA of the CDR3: TGTGCCAGCAGTACGACAGGGGTAGCCCCCGGGGAGCTGTTTTTT. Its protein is CASSTTGVAPGELFF.

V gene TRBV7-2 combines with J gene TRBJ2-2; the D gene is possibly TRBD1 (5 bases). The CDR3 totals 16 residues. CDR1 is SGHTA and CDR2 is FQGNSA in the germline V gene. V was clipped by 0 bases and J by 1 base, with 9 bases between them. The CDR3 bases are TGTGCCAGCAGCTTAGCGGCCAGGGTGAACACCGGGGAGCTGTTTTTT. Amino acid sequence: CASSLAARVNTGELFF.

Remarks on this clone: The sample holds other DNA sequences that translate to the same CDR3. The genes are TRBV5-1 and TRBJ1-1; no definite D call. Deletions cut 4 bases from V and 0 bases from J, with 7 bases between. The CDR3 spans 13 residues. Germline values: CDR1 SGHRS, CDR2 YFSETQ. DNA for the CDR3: TGCGCCAGCAGCCCCTCCGTGAACACTGAAGCTTTCTTT. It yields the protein CASSPSVNTEAFF. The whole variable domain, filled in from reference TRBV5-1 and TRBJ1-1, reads KAGVTQTPRYLIKTRGQQVTLSCSPISGHRSVSWYQQTPGQGLQFLFEYFSETQRNKGNFPGRFSGRQFSNSRSEMNVSTLELGDSALYLCASSPSVNTEAFFGQGTRLTVV.

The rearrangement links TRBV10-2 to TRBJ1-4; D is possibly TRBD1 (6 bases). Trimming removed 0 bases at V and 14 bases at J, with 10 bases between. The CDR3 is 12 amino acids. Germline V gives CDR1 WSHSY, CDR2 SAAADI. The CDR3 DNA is TGCGCCAGCAGTGAGTCGCTACAGGGTCTGTTTTTT. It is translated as CASSESLQGLFF.

The CDR3 loop is CASSLGLTHGYTF. In DNA, the CDR3 is TGTGCCAGCAGCTTGGGGCTTACCCATGGCTACACCTTC. The chain couples TRBV5-8 to TRBJ1-2; no firm D call. Germline assignment: CDR1 SGHTS and CDR2 YDEGEE. V was trimmed by 0 bases and J by 6 bases, leaving 9 bases between them. The CDR3 loop spans 13 amino acids.

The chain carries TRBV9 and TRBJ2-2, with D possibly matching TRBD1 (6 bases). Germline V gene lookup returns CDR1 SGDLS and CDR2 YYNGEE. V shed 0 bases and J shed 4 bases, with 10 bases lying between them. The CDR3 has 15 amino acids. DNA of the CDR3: TGTGCCAGCAGCGTAGTTCAGGGGAGCACCGGGGAGCTGTTTTTT. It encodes CASSVVQGSTGELFF.

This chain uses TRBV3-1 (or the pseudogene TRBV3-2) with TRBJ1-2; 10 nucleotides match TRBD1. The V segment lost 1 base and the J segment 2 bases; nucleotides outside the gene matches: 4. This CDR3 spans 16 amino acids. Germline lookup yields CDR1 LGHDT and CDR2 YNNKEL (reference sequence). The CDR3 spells CASSQGWTGGNYGYTF. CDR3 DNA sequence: TGTGCCAGCAGCCAAGGATGGACAGGGGGGAACTATGGCTACACCTTC.

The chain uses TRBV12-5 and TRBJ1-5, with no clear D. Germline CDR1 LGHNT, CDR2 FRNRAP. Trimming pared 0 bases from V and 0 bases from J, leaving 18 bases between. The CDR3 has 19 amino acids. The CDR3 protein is CASGLVLDGRIYSNQPQHF. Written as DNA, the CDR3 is TGTGCTAGTGGTTTGGTACTTGATGGCAGGATCTATAGCAATCAGCCCCAGCATTTT. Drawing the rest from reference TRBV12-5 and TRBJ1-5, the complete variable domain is DARVTQTPRHKVTEMGQEVTMRCQPILGHNTVFWYRQTMMQGLELLAYFRNRAPLDDSGMPKDRFSAEMPDATLATLKIQPSEPRDSAVYFCASGLVLDGRIYSNQPQHFGDGTRLSIL.

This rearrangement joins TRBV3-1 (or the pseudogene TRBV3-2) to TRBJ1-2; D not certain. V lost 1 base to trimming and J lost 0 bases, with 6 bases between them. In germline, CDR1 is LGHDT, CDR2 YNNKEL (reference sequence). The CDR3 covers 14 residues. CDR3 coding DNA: TGTGCCAGCAGCCAAGCCCAGACTAACTATGGCTACACCTTC. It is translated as CASSQAQTNYGYTF.